Each of the 26 T cell receptor beta chains below was sequenced from the same sample in a study of CD8 T cells in ankylosing spondylitis (dated by TCRdb to 2015 to 2018). Libraries were constructed by 5' RACE. Sequencing took place on an Illumina HiSeq 2500. TCRdb applied fastp at Q25 and MiXCR to the public reads, then kept only in-frame beta chains. Entries that share a CDR3 protein sequence are merged under the most common genes and DNA. For this sample there are approximately 220,000 distinct CDR3 sequences; roughly 24% appear just once. The ten largest clones represent roughly 6.7% of the sample. Input material: blood, either unsorted or a sorted T cell fraction (not recorded which). The receptors derive from a male donor with ankylosing spondylitis or in good health (not recorded which).

This chain uses TRBV29-1 with TRBJ2-1; 13 nucleotides agree with TRBD2. Germline V CDR1 and CDR2: SQVTM, ANQGSEA. V lost 4 bases to trimming and J lost 7 bases; unmatched junction nucleotides: 10. CDR3 length: 16 residues. The CDR3 is CSVAKGLAGSRNEQFF. CDR3 coding DNA: TGCAGCGTTGCCAAGGGACTAGCGGGAAGTAGGAATGAGCAGTTCTTC.

The rearrangement joins TRBV12-3 or TRBV12-4 to TRBJ2-1; D gene unclear. Trimming took off 6 bases at V and 0 bases at J, with 9 bases between the two ends. The CDR3 runs 14 residues. The CDR3 bases are TGTGCCAGCAGGGGTCCAGGCTCCTACAATGAGCAGTTCTTC. Translating it yields CASRGPGSYNEQFF.

The chain joins TRBV20-1 to TRBJ1-1; the match to TRBD1 covers 8 bases. The CDR3 totals 12 residues. V trimming: 6 bases; J trimming: 5 bases; junction bases outside the gene matches: 5. Looked up from germline, CDR1 is DFQATT and CDR2 is SNEGSKA (reference sequence). The CDR3 region is CSATQGGTEAFF. In DNA form, the CDR3 reads TGCAGTGCCACACAGGGGGGAACTGAAGCTTTCTTT.

The chain combines TRBV6-1 with TRBJ2-7; 11 nucleotides agree with TRBD1. Germline CDR1 is MNHNS and CDR2 is SASEGT. CDR3 size: 14 residues. Unmatched junction bases numbered 3, after V lost 2 bases and J lost 6 bases. In DNA form, the CDR3 reads TGTGCCAGCAGTGAATGGGACAGGGGGGGCGAGCAGTACTTC. This encodes CASSEWDRGGEQYF.

The chain has TRBV18 and TRBJ2-3; D unclear. This CDR3 has 15 amino acids. Germline V gene lookup returns CDR1 KGHSH and CDR2 LQKENI. V was clipped by 2 bases and J by 1 base, with 10 bases between them. The CDR3: CASSPDGLGTDTQYF. The CDR3 nucleotides read TGTGCCAGCTCACCAGACGGTCTGGGCACAGATACGCAGTATTTT.

The chain uses TRBV5-1 and TRBJ2-1; D not certain. The CDR3 spans 13 residues. Trimming left V 3 bases short and J 7 bases short, with 11 bases between. Germline CDR1 and CDR2: SGHRS and YFSETQ. CDR3 in DNA: TGCGCCAGCAGCTCGGGCCCCCCGAATGAGCAGTTCTTC. It yields the protein CASSSGPPNEQFF. Drawing the rest from reference TRBV5-1 and TRBJ2-1, the complete variable domain is KAGVTQTPRYLIKTRGQQVTLSCSPISGHRSVSWYQQTPGQGLQFLFEYFSETQRNKGNFPGRFSGRQFSNSRSEMNVSTLELGDSALYLCASSSGPPNEQFFGPGTRLTVL.

In this sample, this clonotype turned up a few times. Since a much larger clone is just one base distant, this may be a read error. The V gene is TRBV12-3 or TRBV12-4, the J gene TRBJ2-7; the D is unclear. V was trimmed by 3 bases and J by 2 bases, leaving 2 bases between them. CDR3 length: 11 amino acids. The chain's CDR3 is CASSFAYEQYF. The CDR3 DNA reads as TGTGCCAGCAGTTTTGCCTACGAGCAGTACTTC.

This clonotype was seen at least ten times. The chain is built from TRBV29-1 and TRBJ1-4; no definite D call. CDR1 and CDR2 (germline): SQVTM, ANQGSEA. CDR3 size: 11 residues. V gave up 7 bases and J gave up 8 bases, with 11 bases separating them. The chain's CDR3 is CSAAEREKLFF. DNA for the CDR3: TGCAGCGCCGCAGAGAGGGAAAAACTGTTTTTT.

The J gene is TRBJ2-7, the V gene TRBV7-9; 10 nucleotides agree with TRBD2. The CDR3 has 15 residues. With 1 base clipped from V and 6 bases from J, the junction kept 6 bases outside the gene matches. From germline, CDR1 is SEHNR and CDR2 FQNEAQ (reference sequence). In nucleotides, the CDR3 is TGTGCCAGCAGCTTAGAGGCTAGCGGGAGAGCCGAGCAGTACTTC. It encodes CASSLEASGRAEQYF.

This clonotype was counted between two and nine times. Here the CDR3 reads CATSRDRASGRSYNEQFF. The CDR3, as DNA: TGTGCCACCAGCAGAGATCGGGCTAGCGGGAGATCCTACAATGAGCAGTTCTTC. The chain recombines TRBV15 with TRBJ2-1, with 10 bases aligning to TRBD2. The ends lost 0 bases at V and 1 base at J; junction bases unmatched: 6. Germline assignment: CDR1 LNHNV and CDR2 YYDKDF (reference sequence). The CDR3 is 18 amino acids.

The genes are TRBV4-2 and TRBJ2-3; D remains unclear. V was cut by 4 bases and J by 4 bases, with 9 bases left in between. This CDR3 contains 13 residues. Germline CDR1 and CDR2: LGHNA and YNFKEQ. The CDR3 here is CASSPYSPDTQYF. The CDR3 DNA is TGTGCCAGCAGCCCCTATTCCCCAGATACGCAGTATTTT.

The rearrangement links TRBV20-1 to TRBJ2-7; tentatively, D is TRBD2 (5 bases). Trimming pared 3 bases from V and 2 bases from J, leaving 14 bases between. The CDR3 runs to 14 residues. Per germline, CDR1 DFQATT and CDR2 SNEGSKA (reference sequence). The CDR3 is CSASSGIHTYEQYF. DNA for the CDR3: TGCAGTGCTAGCTCGGGGATTCACACCTACGAGCAGTACTTC.

This chain uses TRBV30 with TRBJ2-7; D perhaps matches TRBD1 (6 bases). The CDR3 loop spans 11 amino acids. CDR1 and CDR2 from the germline V gene are GTSNPN and SVGIG (reference sequence). V was trimmed by 0 bases and J by 12 bases, leaving 12 bases between them. CDR3 coding DNA: TGTGCCTGGAGTGTACCAGGGGCCGCGTACTTC. Its translation is CAWSVPGAAYF.

In its sample, this clonotype was seen a few times. The CDR3 end shows no conserved phenylalanine or tryptophan, and so a read error is likely. The limits of the CDR3 on the DNA are not certain, so only TCRdb's listed CDR3 is given. The chain links TRBV7-9 to TRBJ1-4; the table's D call of TRBD1 was not tested on the DNA. A total of 13 residues make up the CDR3, ends included. Germline V lookup: CDR1 SEHNR, CDR2 FQNEAQ (reference sequence). This CDR3 reads CASSLVRDSLPLL.

The chain has TRBV20-1 and TRBJ2-2, with D perhaps matching TRBD2 (6 bases). The CDR3 length is 16 residues. Germline values: CDR1 DFQATT, CDR2 SNEGSKA (reference sequence). V was trimmed by 5 bases and J by 6 bases, leaving 22 bases between them. The CDR3 sequence: CSAQNLRELKAGELFF. The CDR3 DNA reads as TGCAGTGCTCAAAACCTCCGGGAGCTAAAGGCCGGGGAGCTGTTTTTT.

This clonotype was seen more than once but under ten times. V and J are TRBV6-1 and TRBJ1-1, with 7 bases aligning to TRBD1. J gave up 6 bases and V 7 bases, and 11 bases lay outside the gene matches. CDR1 MNHNS and CDR2 SASEGT come from the germline V gene. CDR3 length: 14 amino acids. CDR3 DNA sequence: TGTGCCAGCAAAGAGACAGGGCCGACGGCTGAAGCTTTCTTT. As protein: CASKETGPTAEAFF.

Notes on this clonotype: This may arise from a read error, as a much more abundant clone is one base away. The gene calls are TRBV29-1 and TRBJ2-1, with 10 bases identical to TRBD1. The germline V gene encodes CDR1 SQVTM and CDR2 ANQGSEA. CDR3 length equals 13 residues. The CDR3 DNA reads TGCAGCGTTGACGGGACAGGGGTCAATGAGCAGTCCTTC. Its protein is CSVDGTGVNEQSF.

This clonotype was seen ten or more times. This chain connects TRBV5-1 to TRBJ2-2; D is perhaps TRBD1 (5 bases). The germline V gene has CDR1 SGHRS and CDR2 YFSETQ. V lost 7 bases and J lost 6, with 10 bases in between. The CDR3 runs to 12 residues. The CDR3 sequence: CASGAPAGELFF. The CDR3 DNA reads as TGCGCCAGCGGGGCCCCGGCCGGGGAGCTGTTTTTT. Together with reference TRBV5-1 and TRBJ2-2, the CDR3 gives the full variable domain: KAGVTQTPRYLIKTRGQQVTLSCSPISGHRSVSWYQQTPGQGLQFLFEYFSETQRNKGNFPGRFSGRQFSNSRSEMNVSTLELGDSALYLCASGAPAGELFFGEGSRLTVL.

This clonotype showed up many times. The chain links TRBV29-1 to TRBJ2-7, with 7 nucleotides matching TRBD2. V gave up 7 bases and J gave up 5 bases; unmatched junction bases: 5. This CDR3 spans 11 amino acids. The germline V gene encodes CDR1 SQVTM and CDR2 ANQGSEA. The CDR3 DNA sequence: TGCAGCGGGGGGAGCGGGAACGAGCAGTACTTC. Translated: CSGGSGNEQYF.

The V call is TRBV4-2, the J call TRBJ2-2; the D gene could be TRBD1 or TRBD2 (6 bases each). The V end was cut by 1 base, the J end by 6 bases, with 15 bases between. The CDR3 consists of 16 residues. CDR1 is LGHNA and CDR2 is YNFKEQ in the germline V gene. CDR3 amino acids: CASSQVTEGGSGELFF. The CDR3 region has the DNA TGTGCCAGCAGCCAAGTAACCGAGGGGGGTTCCGGGGAGCTGTTTTTT.

This clonotype was counted many times. This chain uses TRBV12-3 or TRBV12-4 with TRBJ2-6; possible D gene TRBD2, 5 bases. V was cut by 6 bases and J by 6 bases, with 18 bases left in between. The length of the CDR3 is 16 residues. The CDR3 spells CASSLKGSTLANVLTF. The DNA for the CDR3 is TGTGCCAGCAGCCTAAAAGGGAGTACCCTGGCCAACGTCCTGACTTTC.

The rearrangement joins TRBV20-1 to TRBJ2-1, with TRBD2 matching over 8 bases. The CDR3 runs 13 residues. V lost 8 bases to trimming and J lost 5 bases; unmatched junction nucleotides: 8. Germline values: CDR1 DFQATT, CDR2 SNEGSKA (reference sequence). The CDR3 DNA reads TGCAGTACTTTTAGCGGGAACGACAATGAGCAGTTCTTC. This encodes CSTFSGNDNEQFF.

The chain recombines TRBV24-1 with TRBJ2-3; a possible D gene is TRBD1 (7 bases). This CDR3 contains 15 residues. CDR1 KGHDR and CDR2 SFDVKD come from the germline V gene. The V gene lost 4 bases and the J gene lost 2 bases, with 12 bases spanning the gap. CDR3 residues: CATSDAGQLTDTQYF. Written as DNA, the CDR3 is TGTGCCACCAGTGACGCGGGACAGCTCACAGATACGCAGTATTTT.

The V call is TRBV20-1, the J call TRBJ2-7, with 9 bases identical to TRBD1. Germline lookup yields CDR1 DFQATT and CDR2 SNEGSKA (reference sequence). The CDR3 totals 15 residues. The ends lost 1 base at V and 1 base at J; junction bases unmatched: 5. The CDR3 spells CSARVGTGRSYEQYF. Written as DNA, the CDR3 is TGCAGTGCTAGAGTCGGGACAGGGCGTTCCTACGAGCAGTACTTC.

For this clonotype: A much larger clone lies a single base off, so this may be a read error. The rearrangement links TRBV6-5 to TRBJ2-1; TRBD1 aligns across 10 bases. CDR1 is MNHEY and CDR2 is SVGAGI in the germline V gene. The CDR3 loop spans 18 amino acids. CDR3 region: CASSYSVHRGTGVREQIF. The CDR3 region has the DNA TGTGCCAGCAGTTACTCGGTCCACCGCGGGACAGGGGTTCGGGAGCAGATCTTC.

The genes are TRBV5-1 and TRBJ2-7; 13 bases line up with TRBD2. CDR1 SGHRS and CDR2 YFSETQ come from the germline V gene. CDR3 size: 15 residues. With 4 bases clipped from V and 2 bases from J, the junction kept 3 bases outside the gene matches. CDR3: CASSTGLAGAYEQYF. In nucleotides, the CDR3 is TGCGCCAGCAGCACCGGACTAGCGGGAGCCTACGAGCAGTACTTC.